This T cell receptor beta chain was obtained from a study of radiation and T cells in renal cell carcinoma. Study outcomes and limitations: Tumor samples were small regions of around 0.91 g. In nephrectomy-only tumors, top 100 clonotypes averaged approximately 40%, versus roughly 54% irradiated.

Treatment here: treatment-naive control, cytoreductive nephrectomy. Treatment-naive patients without radiation supplied the control tumors at nephrectomy. Profiling relied on immunoSEQ multiplex PCR, and the TCRdb table lists in-frame clones only, not all of them. The sample records over 10,000 clones, around two thirds being singletons. Trimming stripped 0 bases from V and 3 bases from J, with 11 bases between. This CDR3 is built from 16 residues. Germline CDR1 is SNHLY and CDR2 is FYNNEI. In the case of this clone: Its antigen is unknown.

The receptor's source is an elderly woman with renal cell carcinoma. Here the sequenced sample was tumor tissue, taken from a patient whose treatment was nephrectomy without radiotherapy. The gene calls are TRBV2 and TRBJ1-4, with D possibly being TRBD1 (5 bases). The CDR3 DNA follows: TGTGCCAGCAGTGAAGCGGGCAGGGTTTCTAATGAAAAACTGTTTTTT. This codes for CASSEAGRVSNEKLFF.